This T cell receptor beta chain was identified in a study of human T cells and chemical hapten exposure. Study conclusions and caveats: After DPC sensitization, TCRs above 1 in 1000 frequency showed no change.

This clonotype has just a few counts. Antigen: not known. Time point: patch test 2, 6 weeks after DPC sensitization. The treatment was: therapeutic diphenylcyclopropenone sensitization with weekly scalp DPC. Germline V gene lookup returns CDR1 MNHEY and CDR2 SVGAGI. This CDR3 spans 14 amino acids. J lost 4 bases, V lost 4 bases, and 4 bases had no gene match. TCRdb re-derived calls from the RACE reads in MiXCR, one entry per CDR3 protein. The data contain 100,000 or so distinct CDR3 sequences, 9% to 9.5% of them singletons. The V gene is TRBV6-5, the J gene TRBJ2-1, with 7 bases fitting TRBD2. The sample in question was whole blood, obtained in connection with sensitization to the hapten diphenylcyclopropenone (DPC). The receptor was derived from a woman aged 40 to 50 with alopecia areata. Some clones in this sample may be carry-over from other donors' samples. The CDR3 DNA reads TGTGCCAGCAGTTTCAGCGGGACTTACAATGAGCAGTTCTTC. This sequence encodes CASSFSGTYNEQFF.